The clone carrying this T cell receptor beta chain came up a few times. Its target is not known. This record belongs to a study of T-cell reconstitution after alpha-beta-depleted transplantation in children. Study results and limitations: A year had passed since transplant, and T-cell counts and diversity by then came mostly from newly produced T cells. Expanded clones from the graft, numbering several hundred, reportedly supplied alpha-beta T cells about two months after transplant. Some patients showed high day-60 TCRbeta diversity, which derived from surviving recipient T cells and thymic progenitors.

Unique molecular identifiers tagged the TCRbeta library. From the PCR reads, TCRdb called clonotypes with MiXCR, one entry per CDR3 protein. The sample has around 960,000 distinct CDR3 sequences, roughly 29% seen once. The V gene's germline CDR1 is SQVTM and CDR2 ANQGSEA. The V gene lost 5 bases and the J gene lost 0 bases, with 7 bases spanning the gap. There are 12 residues in the CDR3. This material consisted of PBMCs, mostly from graft donor cells, taken 360 days after TCRalphabeta/CD19-depleted stem cell transplant. The rearrangement links TRBV29-1 to TRBJ1-1; no firm D call. This TCR was sampled from a boy in the first two years of life who had a stem cell transplant for SCID, so the T cells may come from the graft donor. This CDR3 reads CSVCDLNTEAFF. The CDR3 coding sequence is TGCAGCGTTTGCGACCTGAACACTGAAGCTTTCTTT. The entire variable domain, with the rest obtained from reference TRBV29-1 and TRBJ1-1, is as follows: SAVISQKPSRDICQRGTSLTIQCQVDSQVTMMFWYRQQPGQSLTLIATANQGSEATYESGFVIDKFPISRPNLTFSTLTVSNMSPEDSSIYLCSVCDLNTEAFFGQGTRLTVV.